A single sample is the source of the 10 T cell receptor beta chains below, sequenced in a study of CD8+ T cells in alopecia areata. After isolation, RNA underwent reverse transcription to generate cDNA as the sequencing template. Method: immunoSEQ multiplex PCR; TCRdb's copy keeps in-frame clones and lacks some. The sample yields approximately 210,000 clones, about three fifths seen once. Documented treatment: oral pan-JAK inhibitor, 5-10 mg twice daily. Sequencing was performed on CD4+ T cells sorted from blood, taken at week 24, from a patient treated with tofacitinib. Receptors were obtained from a human donor with alopecia areata.

The CDR3, as DNA: TGCAGTGCTAGACAGGTGGCTGAGCAGTTCTTC. Protein product: CSARQVAEQFF. V gene TRBV20-1 combines with J gene TRBJ2-1; D remains ambiguous. Trimming left V 2 bases short and J 9 bases short, with 8 bases between. There are 11 residues in the CDR3. Germline values: CDR1 DFQATT, CDR2 SNEGSKA (reference sequence).

The V gene is TRBV29-1, the J gene TRBJ1-1; D is unclear. This CDR3 spans 13 amino acids. Per germline, CDR1 SQVTM and CDR2 ANQGSEA. Trimming stripped 5 bases from V and 0 bases from J, with 10 bases between. CDR3 coding DNA: TGCAGCGTTTTGAGGCCGCTGAACACTGAAGCTTTCTTT. It encodes CSVLRPLNTEAFF. Combining the CDR3 with reference TRBV29-1 and TRBJ1-1 gives the whole variable domain SAVISQKPSRDICQRGTSLTIQCQVDSQVTMMFWYRQQPGQSLTLIATANQGSEATYESGFVIDKFPISRPNLTFSTLTVSNMSPEDSSIYLCSVLRPLNTEAFFGQGTRLTVV.

This clone was found a few times. The chain recombines TRBV11-3 with TRBJ2-1, with 8 bases matching TRBD2. The CDR3 runs 18 residues. The V segment lost 5 bases and the J segment 0 bases; nucleotides outside the gene matches: 12. CDR1 and CDR2 (germline): SGHNT, YENEEA. The CDR3 reads CASSPPERGYSSYNEQFF. The CDR3, as DNA: TGTGCCAGCAGCCCCCCAGAGCGGGGGTACAGCTCCTACAATGAGCAGTTCTTC.

There are a few counts of this clone. The chain combines TRBV11-2 with TRBJ2-7; TRBD1 agrees at 9 bases. The CDR3 runs to 15 residues. Germline CDR1 reads SGHAT; CDR2 reads FQNNGV. Losses at the gene ends were 4 bases for V and 3 bases for J; bases not matched to a gene: 7. The CDR3, as DNA: TGTGCCAGCAGCTCTCCGGGACAGGGAGTCTACGAGCAGTACTTC. Protein product: CASSSPGQGVYEQYF.

A single count supports this clone. V is TRBV7-2 and J is TRBJ1-6; D unclear. CDR3 length: 13 residues. Germline V CDR1 and CDR2: SGHTA, FQGNSA. V lost 3 bases and J 7 bases, leaving 7 bases between the germline ends. In nucleotides, the CDR3 is TGTGCCAGCAGCTTGGGAAAGAATTCACCCCTCCACTTT. Translation gives CASSLGKNSPLHF.

The J gene is TRBJ1-4, the V gene TRBV11-2; D call uncertain. This CDR3 has 14 residues. Germline CDR1 reads SGHAT; CDR2 reads FQNNGV. Trimming removed 3 bases from V and 2 bases from J, with 7 bases in between. The CDR3 sequence is CASSFDATNEKLFF. The CDR3 DNA is TGTGCCAGCAGCTTCGACGCGACTAATGAAAAACTGTTTTTT.

V is TRBV27 and J is TRBJ1-1; a weak D match, TRBD1 (5 bases). The germline V and J ends were trimmed by 7 bases and 0 bases, with 9 bases remaining between them. This CDR3 is built from 13 residues. Germline CDR1 is MNHEY and CDR2 is SMNVEV (reference sequence). The CDR3 is CASTSGMNTEAFF. The CDR3 DNA is TGTGCCAGCACCTCAGGGATGAACACTGAAGCTTTCTTT.

This clone turned up a few times. The genes are TRBV30 and TRBJ1-2, with 11 bases identical to TRBD1. Trimming removed 2 bases from V and 3 bases from J; junction bases left unmatched: 5. CDR3 length: 15 amino acids. CDR1 and CDR2 from the germline V gene are GTSNPN and SVGIG (reference sequence). CDR3 residues: CAWSRTGGMDYGYTF. The CDR3 DNA follows: TGTGCCTGGAGTCGGACAGGGGGCATGGACTATGGCTACACCTTC. Full variable domain (missing parts from reference TRBV30 and TRBJ1-2): SQTIHQWPATLVQPVGSPLSLECTVEGTSNPNLYWYRQAAGRGLQLLFYSVGIGQISSEVPQNLSASRPQDRQFILSSKKLLLSDSGFYLCAWSRTGGMDYGYTFGSGTRLTVV.

The V gene is TRBV5-1, the J gene TRBJ2-3; perhaps TRBD1 as D (5 bases). V lost 2 bases to trimming and J lost 2 bases, with 12 bases between them. CDR3 length: 15 amino acids. In germline, CDR1 is SGHRS, CDR2 YFSETQ. CDR3 protein: CASSLRGTDTDTQYF. CDR3 coding DNA: TGCGCCAGCAGCTTAAGGGGTACAGACACAGATACGCAGTATTTT.

The genes are TRBV2 and TRBJ2-5; D uncertain. V lost 1 base and J 14 bases, leaving 11 bases between the germline ends. The CDR3 has 11 amino acids. The germline CDR1 and CDR2 sequences are SNHLY and FYNNEI. The CDR3 loop reads CASSEGVTSYF. CDR3 bases: TGTGCCAGCAGTGAAGGGGTGACCAGTTACTTC. The full variable domain, in which reference TRBV2 and TRBJ2-5 provide the parts outside the CDR3, is EPEVTQTPSHQVTQMGQEVILRCVPISNHLYFYWYRQILGQKVEFLVSFYNNEISEKSEIFDDQFSVERPDGSNFTLKIRSTKLEDSAMYFCASSEGVTSYFGPGTRLLVL.